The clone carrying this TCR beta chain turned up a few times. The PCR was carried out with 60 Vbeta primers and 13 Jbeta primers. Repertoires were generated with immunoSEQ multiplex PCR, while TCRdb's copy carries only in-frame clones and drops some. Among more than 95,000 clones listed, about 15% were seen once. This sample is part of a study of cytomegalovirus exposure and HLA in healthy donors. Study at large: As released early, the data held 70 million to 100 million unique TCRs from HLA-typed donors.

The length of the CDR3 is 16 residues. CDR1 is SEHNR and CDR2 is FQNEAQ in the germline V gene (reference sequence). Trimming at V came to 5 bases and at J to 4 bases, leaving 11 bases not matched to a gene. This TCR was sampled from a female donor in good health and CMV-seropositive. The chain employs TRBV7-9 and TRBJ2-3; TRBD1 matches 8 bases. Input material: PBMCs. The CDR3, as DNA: TGTGCCAGCAGCGTAGGACAGGGTGAATTGCCAGATACGCAGTATTTT. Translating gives CASSVGQGELPDTQYF.